What follows describes a single T cell receptor beta chain. Its target is unknown. A second PCR of 7 to 11 cycles used a sample-barcoded 5' primer and a J-beta primer mix. TCRdb reanalysed the 5' RACE reads using MiXCR and keeps one entry per CDR3 protein. The sample carries roughly 550,000 distinct CDR3 sequences, under 30% recorded once. This entry is derived from a study of blood T cells in healthy people across ages. V dropped 0 bases and J dropped 4 bases, with 10 bases sitting between them. Germline V gene data show CDR1 as LGHNA and CDR2 as YSLEER. The CDR3 runs 16 residues. Study-wide points: A strong correlation was seen between TCR beta diversity and naive T cell percentage. The long-lived group displayed more naive CD4+ cells, plus higher diversity, than the aged donors did.

At least 7 million PBMCs were isolated per sample. This same sample was also part of a study on T cells of mothers and their children. From that study: Comparable shaping of TCR recombination output by thymic selection was observed in related and unrelated pairs.

Sequences were obtained from blood. This sequence was found in a boy younger than 18 in good health. The V call is TRBV4-3, the J call TRBJ2-6, with D perhaps TRBD1 (5 bases). CDR3 nucleotides: TGCGCCAGCAGCCAAGATCGCAGGGTCGGGGCCAACGTCCTGACTTTC. Translated, it gives CASSQDRRVGANVLTF.